This T cell receptor (beta chain) derives from a study of blood T cell repertoires in COVID-19. On the study more broadly: Researchers got acute and convalescent COVID-19 samples from the United States, Italy and Spain. Sources were T cells, B-cell-depleted T cells, or PBMCs; the material itself was cDNA or gDNA.

Original methodology: Cell counts per sample came from amplifying reference gene primers. Profiled with immunoSEQ multiplex PCR; TCRdb holds only in-frame clones, not every one. That table is the source of V, J and clone size, and D and trimming were worked out from the DNA. The sample holds more than 45,000 clones, approximately 86% seen once. The CDR3 sequence is 14 residues long. V lost 5 bases to trimming and J lost 6 bases; unmatched junction nucleotides: 7. The germline V gene has CDR1 SGHDT and CDR2 YYEEEE. This clonotype was obtained from a woman of 80 years or more with acute or convalescent COVID-19. Sample: peripheral blood. This rearrangement joins TRBV5-6 to TRBJ1-1, with 10 bases fitting TRBD1. The CDR3 sequence: CASREGQGRAEAFF. DNA for the CDR3: TGTGCCAGCAGAGAGGGACAGGGGCGAGCTGAAGCTTTCTTT.